These 10 T cell receptor beta chains were all obtained from the same sample, sequenced in a study of blood T cells in healthy people across ages. With a J-beta primer mix and a sample-barcoded 5' primer, a second PCR ran roughly 6 to 12 cycles. TCRdb ran MiXCR on the 5' RACE reads and lists one entry per CDR3 protein. The sample yields 950,000 to 1,200,000 distinct CDR3 sequences, 35% to 40% seen once. Sequenced input: blood. These receptors were obtained from a man aged 18 to 30 in good health.

The chain is built from TRBV2 and TRBJ2-1; 9 bases map to TRBD2. V lost 3 bases and J lost 5; bases outside the gene matches: 14. The germline V gene has CDR1 SNHLY and CDR2 FYNNEI. The length of the CDR3 is 18 residues. CDR3 in DNA: TGTGCCAGCAGTGAGACCGACCATTTAGCGGGGGTCGACAATGAGCAGTTCTTC. Amino acids: CASSETDHLAGVDNEQFF.

This sequence joins TRBV6-1 and TRBJ2-1, with D unresolved. The CDR3 contains 14 residues. CDR1 is MNHNS, CDR2 SASEGT, per germline. The V gene lost 7 bases and the J gene lost 7 bases, with 17 bases spanning the gap. CDR3 sequence (DNA): TGTGCCAGCACCCGGCTTTACGGAGAGAATGAGCAGTTCTTC. Translated, it gives CASTRLYGENEQFF.

In its sample, this clonotype was seen a few times. This chain links TRBV6-6 with TRBJ1-2; 9 nucleotides agree with TRBD1. The V and J ends lost 7 bases and 7 bases, in that order; junction bases with no gene match: 13. Germline values: CDR1 MNHNY, CDR2 SVGAGI (reference sequence). This CDR3 spans 15 amino acids. The CDR3 region has the DNA TGTGCCAGCACTTTACAGGGGGCGCCCCGGGGTGGCTACACCTTC. Translating gives CASTLQGAPRGGYTF.

In this sample, this clonotype turned up a few times. The chain links TRBV4-3 to TRBJ1-5, with a tentative D call TRBD1 (6 bases). The V and J ends lost 0 bases and 7 bases respectively, with 13 bases between them. The CDR3 length is 15 residues. Looked up from germline, CDR1 is LGHNA and CDR2 is YSLEER. The CDR3 nucleotides are TGCGCCAGCAGCCAAGACACCTTAGGGGGGCAGCCCCAGCATTTT. This translates into CASSQDTLGGQPQHF.

The chain recombines TRBV4-3 with TRBJ2-1; no firm D call. V was trimmed by 0 bases and J by 4 bases, leaving 10 bases between them. Germline V gives CDR1 LGHNA, CDR2 YSLEER. The CDR3 length is 15 residues. In DNA form, the CDR3 reads TGCGCCAGCAGCCAAGAAGGCAGAACGTACAATGAGCAGTTCTTC. Translating gives CASSQEGRTYNEQFF.

This clonotype was observed a few times. The gene calls are TRBV11-2 and TRBJ1-5, with 12 bases that match TRBD1. This CDR3 has 18 amino acids. CDR1 and CDR2 from the germline V gene are SGHAT and FQNNGV. V was clipped by 5 bases and J by 4 bases; unmatched bases: 12. The CDR3: CASSPLEGQGARNQPQHF. CDR3 DNA sequence: TGTGCCAGCAGCCCTCTCGAGGGACAGGGGGCTAGGAATCAGCCCCAGCATTTT.

The chain joins TRBV27 to TRBJ1-5, with D perhaps matching TRBD1 (6 bases). This CDR3 is 14 amino acids long. CDR1 is MNHEY and CDR2 is SMNVEV in the germline V gene (reference sequence). The V gene lost 5 bases and the J gene lost 7 bases, with 15 bases spanning the gap. The chain's CDR3 is CASSPQGSAQPQHF. For the CDR3, the DNA is TGTGCCAGCAGTCCCCAGGGGAGTGCCCAGCCCCAGCATTTT.

This clonotype came up a few times. The chain combines TRBV29-1 with TRBJ2-3; 7 bases match TRBD2. The CDR3 loop spans 16 amino acids. Germline V CDR1 and CDR2: SQVTM, ANQGSEA. Germline trimming cut 3 bases from V and 2 bases from J; bases unmatched to any gene: 11. The CDR3 region is CSVEGTAGQNTDTQYF. CDR3 sequence (DNA): TGCAGCGTTGAGGGAACAGCGGGGCAGAACACAGATACGCAGTATTTT.

This clonotype was detected only a few times. The rearrangement links TRBV12-3 or TRBV12-4 to TRBJ2-3; a weak D match, TRBD2 (6 bases). Trimming cost V 7 bases and J 1 base, with 12 bases left between them. CDR3 length: 14 amino acids. CDR3 amino acids: CASKPPGGTDTQYF. The CDR3 DNA reads as TGTGCCAGCAAACCGCCGGGGGGCACAGATACGCAGTATTTT.

The chain employs TRBV9 and TRBJ2-7; no definite D call. With 0 bases removed from V and 3 bases from J, the gap between germline ends came to 16 bases. This CDR3 is 16 amino acids long. Germline values: CDR1 SGDLS, CDR2 YYNGEE. The chain's CDR3 is CASSVAAWAQVYEQYF. DNA for the CDR3: TGTGCCAGCAGCGTAGCTGCCTGGGCCCAAGTCTACGAGCAGTACTTC.